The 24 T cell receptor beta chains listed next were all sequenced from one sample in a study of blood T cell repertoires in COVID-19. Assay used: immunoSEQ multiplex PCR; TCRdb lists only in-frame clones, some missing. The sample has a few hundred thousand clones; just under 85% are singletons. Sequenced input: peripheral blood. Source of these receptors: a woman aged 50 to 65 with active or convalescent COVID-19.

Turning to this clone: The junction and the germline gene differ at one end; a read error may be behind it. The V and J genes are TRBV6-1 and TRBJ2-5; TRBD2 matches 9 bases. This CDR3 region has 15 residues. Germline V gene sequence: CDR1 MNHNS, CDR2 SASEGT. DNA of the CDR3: TGTGCCAGCAGTGAACCTAGCGGGGTCCAAGAGACCCGGTACTTC. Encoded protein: CASSEPSGVQETRYF.

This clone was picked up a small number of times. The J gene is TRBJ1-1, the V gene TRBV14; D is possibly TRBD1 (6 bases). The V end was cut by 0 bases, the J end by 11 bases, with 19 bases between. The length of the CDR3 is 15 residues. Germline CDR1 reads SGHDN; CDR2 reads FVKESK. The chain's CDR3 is CASSQDAGARVKAFF. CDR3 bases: TGTGCCAGCAGCCAAGATGCGGGGGCACGAGTGAAGGCTTTCTTT.

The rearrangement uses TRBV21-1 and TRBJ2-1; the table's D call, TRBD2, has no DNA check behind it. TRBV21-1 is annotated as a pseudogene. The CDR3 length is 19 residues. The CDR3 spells CASSKGLAGLFISYNEQFF. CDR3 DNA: TGTGCCAGCAGCAAAGGACTAGCGGGTCTTTTCATATCCTACAATGAGCAGTTCTTC.

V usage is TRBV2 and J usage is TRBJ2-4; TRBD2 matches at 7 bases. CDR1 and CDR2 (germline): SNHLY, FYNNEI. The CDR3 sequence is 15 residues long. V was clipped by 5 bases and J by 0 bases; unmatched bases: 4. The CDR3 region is CASSSTSAAKNIQYF. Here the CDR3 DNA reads TGTGCCAGCAGTTCTACTAGCGCAGCCAAAAACATTCAGTACTTC.

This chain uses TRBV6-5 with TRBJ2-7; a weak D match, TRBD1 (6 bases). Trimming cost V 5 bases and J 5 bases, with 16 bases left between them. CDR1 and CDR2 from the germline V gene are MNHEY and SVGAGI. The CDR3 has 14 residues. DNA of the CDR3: TGTGCCAGCAGTCGGGACATACTTCTCCACGAGCAGTACTTC. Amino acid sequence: CASSRDILLHEQYF.

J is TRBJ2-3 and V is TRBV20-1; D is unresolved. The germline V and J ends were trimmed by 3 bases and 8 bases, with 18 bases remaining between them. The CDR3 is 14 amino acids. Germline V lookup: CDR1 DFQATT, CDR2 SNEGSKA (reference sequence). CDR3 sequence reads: CSASALSRLSTQYF. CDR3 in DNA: TGCAGTGCTAGTGCCCTCTCGAGGCTGAGTACGCAGTATTTT.

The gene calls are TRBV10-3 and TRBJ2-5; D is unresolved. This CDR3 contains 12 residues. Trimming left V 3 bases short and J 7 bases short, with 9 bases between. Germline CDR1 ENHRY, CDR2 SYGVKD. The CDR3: CAISEFSGTQYF. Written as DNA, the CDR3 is TGTGCCATCAGTGAATTTTCGGGGACCCAGTACTTC.

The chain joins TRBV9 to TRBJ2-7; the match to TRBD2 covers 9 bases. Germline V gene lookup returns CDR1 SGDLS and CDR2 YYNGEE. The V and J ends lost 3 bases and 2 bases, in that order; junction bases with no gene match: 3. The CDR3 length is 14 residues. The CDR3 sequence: CASSETSGPYEQYF. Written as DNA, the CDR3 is TGTGCCAGCAGCGAGACTAGCGGCCCCTACGAGCAGTACTTC. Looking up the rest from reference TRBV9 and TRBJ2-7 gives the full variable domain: DSGVTQTPKHLITATGQRVTLRCSPRSGDLSVYWYQQSLDQGLQFLIQYYNGEERAKGNILERFSAQQFPDLHSELNLSSLELGDSALYFCASSETSGPYEQYFGPGTRLTVT.

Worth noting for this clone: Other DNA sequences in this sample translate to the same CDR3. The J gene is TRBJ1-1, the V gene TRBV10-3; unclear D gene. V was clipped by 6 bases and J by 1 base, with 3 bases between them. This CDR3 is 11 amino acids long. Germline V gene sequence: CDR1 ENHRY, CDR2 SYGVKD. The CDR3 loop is CAISGNTEAFF. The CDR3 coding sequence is TGTGCCATCAGCGGGAACACTGAAGCTTTCTTT.

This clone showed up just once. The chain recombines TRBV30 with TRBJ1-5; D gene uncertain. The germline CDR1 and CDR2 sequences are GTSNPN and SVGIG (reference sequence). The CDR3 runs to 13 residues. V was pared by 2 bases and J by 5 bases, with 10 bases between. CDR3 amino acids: CAWSTGSDQPQHF. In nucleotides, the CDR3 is TGTGCCTGGAGTACCGGGTCGGATCAGCCCCAGCATTTT.

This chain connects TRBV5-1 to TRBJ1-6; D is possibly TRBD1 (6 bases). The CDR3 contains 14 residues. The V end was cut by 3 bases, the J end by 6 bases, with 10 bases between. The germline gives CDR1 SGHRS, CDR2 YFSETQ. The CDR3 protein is CASSSGQPNSPLHF. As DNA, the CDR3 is TGCGCCAGCAGCTCCGGACAGCCTAATTCACCCCTCCACTTT.

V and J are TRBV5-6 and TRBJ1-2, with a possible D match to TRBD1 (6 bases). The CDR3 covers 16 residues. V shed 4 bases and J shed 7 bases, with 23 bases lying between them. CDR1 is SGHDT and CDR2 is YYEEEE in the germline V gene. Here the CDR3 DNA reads TGTGCCAGCAGCCCCGCCATGATCAGGGGTTTTTCTGGCTACACCTTC. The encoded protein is CASSPAMIRGFSGYTF.

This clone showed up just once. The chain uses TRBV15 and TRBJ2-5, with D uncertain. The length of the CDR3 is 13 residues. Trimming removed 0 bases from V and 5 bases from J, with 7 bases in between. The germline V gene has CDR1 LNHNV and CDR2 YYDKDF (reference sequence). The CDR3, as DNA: TGTGCCACCAGCAGAGATCGGTCGGAGACCCAGTACTTC. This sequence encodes CATSRDRSETQYF.

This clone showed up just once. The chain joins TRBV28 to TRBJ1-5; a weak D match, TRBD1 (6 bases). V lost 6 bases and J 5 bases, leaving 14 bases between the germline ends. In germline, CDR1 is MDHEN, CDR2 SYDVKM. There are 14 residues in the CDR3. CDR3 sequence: CASSGQWVDQPQHF. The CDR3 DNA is TGTGCCAGCAGCGGACAGTGGGTCGATCAGCCCCAGCATTTT.

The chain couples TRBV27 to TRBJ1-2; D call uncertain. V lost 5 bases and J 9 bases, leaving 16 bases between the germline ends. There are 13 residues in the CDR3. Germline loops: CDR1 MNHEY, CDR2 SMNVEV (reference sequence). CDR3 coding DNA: TGTGCCAGCAGTGCATACAGCGGAATGAGCTACACCTTC. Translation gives CASSAYSGMSYTF.

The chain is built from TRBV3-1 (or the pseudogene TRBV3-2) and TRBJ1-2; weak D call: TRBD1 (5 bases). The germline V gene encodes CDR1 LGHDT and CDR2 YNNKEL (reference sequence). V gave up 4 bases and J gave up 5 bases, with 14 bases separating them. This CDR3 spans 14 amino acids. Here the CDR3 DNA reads TGTGCCAGCAGCCTCCGGGGACTAGAGTATGGCTACACCTTC. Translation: CASSLRGLEYGYTF.

The CDR3 bases are TGTGCCAGCAGTCCCGGGGTGCAGGCTTATGGCTACACCTTC. It specifies CASSPGVQAYGYTF. V usage is TRBV27 and J usage is TRBJ1-2, with unresolved D. Per germline, CDR1 MNHEY and CDR2 SMNVEV (reference sequence). The length of the CDR3 is 14 residues. V was shortened by 5 bases and J by 5 bases, with 15 bases between the two germline ends.

In DNA form, the CDR3 reads TGTGCCAGCAGTTTATGGGTCGCGGACAGGGTTGAAGCTTTCTTT. Its translation is CASSLWVADRVEAFF. The chain joins TRBV28 to TRBJ1-1, with 8 bases aligning to TRBD1. Germline loops: CDR1 MDHEN, CDR2 SYDVKM. Losses at the gene ends were 0 bases for V and 7 bases for J; bases not matched to a gene: 7. The CDR3 loop spans 15 amino acids. Complete variable domain (other parts from reference TRBV28 and TRBJ1-1): DVKVTQSSRYLVKRTGEKVFLECVQDMDHENMFWYRQDPGLGLRLIYFSYDVKMKEKGDIPEGYSVSREKKERFSLILESASTNQTSMYLCASSLWVADRVEAFFGQGTRLTVV.

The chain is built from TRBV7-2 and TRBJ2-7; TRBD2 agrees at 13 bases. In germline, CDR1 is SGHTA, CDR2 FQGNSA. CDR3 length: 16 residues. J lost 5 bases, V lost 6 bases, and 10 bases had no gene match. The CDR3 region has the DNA TGTGCCAGCAGAAGAATCGGGACTAGCGGGAAAGACGAGCAGTACTTC. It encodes CASRRIGTSGKDEQYF. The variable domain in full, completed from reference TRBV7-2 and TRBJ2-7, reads GAGVSQSPSNKVTEKGKDVELRCDPISGHTALYWYRQSLGQGLEFLIYFQGNSAPDKSGLPSDRFSAERTGGSVSTLTIQRTQQEDSAVYLCASRRIGTSGKDEQYFGPGTRLTVT.

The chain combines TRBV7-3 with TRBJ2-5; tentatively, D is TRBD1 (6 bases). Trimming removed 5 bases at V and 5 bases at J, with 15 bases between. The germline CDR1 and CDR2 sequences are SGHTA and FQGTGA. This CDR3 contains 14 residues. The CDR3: CASSPQGPRETQYF. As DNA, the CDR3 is TGTGCCAGCAGCCCACAGGGACCGCGGGAGACCCAGTACTTC.

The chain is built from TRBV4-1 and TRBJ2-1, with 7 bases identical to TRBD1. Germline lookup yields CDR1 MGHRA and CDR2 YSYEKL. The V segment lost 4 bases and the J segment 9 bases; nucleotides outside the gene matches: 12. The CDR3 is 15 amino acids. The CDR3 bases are TGCGCCAGCAGCCGAAACAGGGGAGAGCTTAGTGAGCAGTTCTTC. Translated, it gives CASSRNRGELSEQFF.

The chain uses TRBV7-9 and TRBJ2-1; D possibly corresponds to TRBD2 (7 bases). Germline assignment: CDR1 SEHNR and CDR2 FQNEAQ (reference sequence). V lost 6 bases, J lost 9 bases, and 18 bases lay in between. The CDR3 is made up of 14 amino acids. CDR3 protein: CASRGAGVLSEQFF. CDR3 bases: TGTGCCAGCAGGGGGGCGGGAGTTTTGAGTGAGCAGTTCTTC.

CDR3 region: CASSLDSRDTEAFF. CDR3 nucleotide sequence: TGCGCCAGCAGCTTGGATTCGAGGGACACTGAAGCTTTCTTT. The V call is TRBV5-1, the J call TRBJ1-1; D unclear. V was shortened by 0 bases and J by 3 bases, with 9 bases between the two germline ends. Germline V CDR1 and CDR2: SGHRS, YFSETQ. This CDR3 is built from 14 residues.

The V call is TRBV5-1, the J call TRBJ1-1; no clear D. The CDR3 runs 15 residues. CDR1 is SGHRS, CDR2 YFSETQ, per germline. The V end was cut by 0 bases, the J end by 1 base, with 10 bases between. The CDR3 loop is CASSLALSPNTEAFF. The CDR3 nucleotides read TGCGCCAGCAGCTTGGCCCTATCTCCGAACACTGAAGCTTTCTTT.